This TCR beta chain was observed in a study of regulatory T cells in long-lasting Graves disease. Study-level points and caveats: Persistent cases favored TRBV28, TRBJ1-2 and TRBJ2-5.

Time point specified: newly diagnosed GD, antithyroid drugs for less than 3 months. RNA from PBMCs was the source of the TCR library. As for this clonotype: Its antigen is unidentified.

CDR3 regions were amplified by Arm-PCR using iRepertoire HTBI primers to build TCR beta libraries. Each CDR3 protein gets one entry after TCRdb re-called the multiplex PCR reads with MiXCR. Among about half a million distinct CDR3 sequences listed, 12% were seen once. V lost 2 bases and J 6 bases, leaving 13 bases between the germline ends. The CDR3 consists of 14 residues. CDR1 is MNHEY and CDR2 is SVGAGI in the germline V gene. The data also belong to a second study, concerning T cells in Graves' hyperthyroidism and ophthalmopathy. That paper notes: Patients were aged 18 to 65, had disease duration under 2 months, and had newly diagnosed hyperthyroidism. Uncontrolled infection, other autoimmune disease, pregnancy or lactation excluded patients. Blood also held most thyroid clonotypes expanded beyond 0.001.

The chain couples TRBV6-5 to TRBJ1-2; maybe TRBD1 (5 bases). The material was peripheral blood mononuclear cells (PBMCs), obtained at new diagnosis, from a patient treated with antithyroid drugs. This TCR derives from a woman in her twenties or thirties with Graves disease. CDR3 sequence: CASSYARVLDGYTF. In nucleotides, the CDR3 is TGTGCCAGCAGTTACGCCAGGGTCTTGGATGGCTACACCTTC.